Each of the 31 T cell receptor beta chains below was sequenced from the same sample in a study of a mutant IDH1 vaccine in newly diagnosed glioma. Time point in this sample: baseline, week 1 (first vaccination visit). Treatment denoted: pre-vaccination baseline after standard-of-care therapy. Profiled with immunoSEQ multiplex PCR; TCRdb holds only in-frame clones, not every one. The sample includes tens of thousands of clones, 70% to 90% of them seen just once. The sample here was PBMCs, taken from a glioma patient treated with radiotherapy, temozolomide or both. The receptor source for this set is a woman aged 40 to 50 with glioma.

This chain connects TRBV30 to TRBJ1-5, with D hard to call. This CDR3 comprises 12 residues. The V end lost 4 bases, the J end lost 5 bases, and 9 bases lay between the germline ends. The germline CDR1 and CDR2 sequences are GTSNPN and SVGIG (reference sequence). The CDR3 sequence: CAWNRLDQPQHF. The CDR3 DNA follows: TGTGCCTGGAACAGACTGGATCAGCCCCAGCATTTT.

The chain employs TRBV19 and TRBJ1-1; maybe TRBD1 (6 bases). The CDR3 length is 15 residues. V was cut by 7 bases and J by 1 base, with 16 bases left in between. CDR1 is LNHDA and CDR2 is SQIVND in the germline V gene (reference sequence). CDR3 residues: CASKMGHLKNTEAFF. CDR3 in DNA: TGTGCCAGTAAAATGGGACATTTAAAGAACACTGAAGCTTTCTTT.

The chain is built from TRBV5-6 and TRBJ2-1; D may be TRBD1 (6 bases). Germline-derived CDR1 and CDR2 are SGHDT and YYEEEE. V was cut by 3 bases and J by 10 bases, with 14 bases left in between. The CDR3 spans 13 residues. This CDR3 reads CASSWGPDIEQFF. The CDR3 nucleotides are TGTGCCAGCAGCTGGGGGCCGGACATCGAGCAGTTCTTC.

The V and J genes are TRBV5-1 and TRBJ2-7, with D tentatively TRBD1 or TRBD2 (5 bases each). Per germline, CDR1 SGHRS and CDR2 YFSETQ. Trimming cost V 0 bases and J 0 bases, with 16 bases left between them. The CDR3 extends over 17 amino acids. Here the CDR3 reads CASSLGVRDDSSYEQYF. The CDR3, as DNA: TGCGCCAGCAGCTTGGGGGTTAGGGACGATAGCTCCTACGAGCAGTACTTC.

The chain couples TRBV6-1 to TRBJ1-4; 9 nucleotides line up with TRBD1. The V gene's germline CDR1 is MNHNS and CDR2 SASEGT. The CDR3 has 17 amino acids. V gave up 1 base and J gave up 6 bases; unmatched junction bases: 9. CDR3 region: CASSEVWTGQGYEKLFF. The DNA of the CDR3 is TGTGCCAGCAGTGAAGTGTGGACGGGACAGGGTTATGAAAAACTGTTTTTT.

This chain joins TRBV19 and TRBJ1-2, with 7 positions matching TRBD1. The germline CDR1 and CDR2 sequences are LNHDA and SQIVND (reference sequence). The CDR3 runs 14 residues. V dropped 7 bases and J dropped 2; count of bases not matched to a gene: 7. The CDR3 reads CASTVRGPNYGYTF. The CDR3 DNA sequence: TGTGCCAGTACCGTGAGGGGGCCGAACTATGGCTACACCTTC.

V usage is TRBV10-3 and J usage is TRBJ2-7, with a possible D match to TRBD2 (5 bases). CDR3 size: 14 residues. The germline V gene encodes CDR1 ENHRY and CDR2 SYGVKD. Between the trimmed V and J ends, which lost 7 bases and 0 bases, there was a span of 13 bases. CDR3 loop: CAITDERNSYEQYF. CDR3 coding DNA: TGTGCCATCACTGACGAGCGGAACTCCTACGAGCAGTACTTC.

The rearrangement joins TRBV6-5 to TRBJ2-5; TRBD1 matches 12 bases. V was pared by 5 bases and J by 5 bases, with 6 bases of the junction left unmatched. The CDR3 sequence is 15 residues long. Germline lookup yields CDR1 MNHEY and CDR2 SVGAGI. The CDR3 DNA reads as TGTGCCAGCAGTGTCGGGACAGGGGGCCCCGAGACCCAGTACTTC. Amino acids: CASSVGTGGPETQYF.

This chain joins TRBV2 and TRBJ1-5; possibly TRBD1 for D (6 bases). CDR3 length: 15 amino acids. Looked up from germline, CDR1 is SNHLY and CDR2 is FYNNEI. V lost 2 bases and J lost 1, with 9 bases in between. The CDR3 sequence is CASSEWTASNQPQHF. CDR3 DNA: TGTGCCAGCAGTGAATGGACAGCGAGCAATCAGCCCCAGCATTTT.

V and J are TRBV7-2 and TRBJ1-1, with D hard to call. The length of the CDR3 is 12 residues. Germline values: CDR1 SGHTA, CDR2 FQGNSA. Trimming cost V 2 bases and J 8 bases, with 9 bases left between them. CDR3 sequence reads: CASSLRQSEAFF. As DNA, the CDR3 is TGTGCCAGCAGCTTAAGGCAGTCCGAAGCTTTCTTT.

This sequence joins TRBV5-1 and TRBJ2-6; D may correspond to TRBD1 or TRBD2 (6 bases each). CDR3 size: 16 residues. V was trimmed by 4 bases and J by 0 bases, leaving 11 bases between them. Germline V lookup: CDR1 SGHRS, CDR2 YFSETQ. Here the CDR3 reads CASSPEGHSGANVLTF. CDR3 bases: TGCGCCAGCAGCCCGGAGGGACACTCTGGGGCCAACGTCCTGACTTTC.

J is TRBJ1-5 and V is TRBV30; 8 bases line up with TRBD1. There are 14 residues in the CDR3. Unmatched junction bases numbered 4, after V lost 6 bases and J lost 0 bases. Germline V lookup: CDR1 GTSNPN, CDR2 SVGIG (reference sequence). This CDR3 reads CACGQGLSNQPQHF. As DNA, the CDR3 is TGTGCCTGTGGACAGGGCCTTAGCAATCAGCCCCAGCATTTT.

The rearrangement joins TRBV10-3 to TRBJ1-5; D ambiguous. CDR3 length: 14 amino acids. Germline values: CDR1 ENHRY, CDR2 SYGVKD. V lost 2 bases and J 3 bases, leaving 8 bases between the germline ends. Here the CDR3 reads CAISEDGANQPQHF. The DNA of the CDR3 is TGTGCCATCAGTGAGGACGGAGCCAATCAGCCCCAGCATTTT.

V usage is TRBV13 and J usage is TRBJ2-7; 13 bases align to TRBD2. V was pared by 5 bases and J by 4 bases, with 2 bases of the junction left unmatched. CDR1 PRHDT and CDR2 FYEKMQ come from the germline V gene (reference sequence). The CDR3 has 14 residues. CDR3 region: CASSRTSGGYEQYF. CDR3 sequence (DNA): TGTGCCAGCAGCCGGACTAGCGGGGGTTACGAGCAGTACTTC.

The chain has TRBV13 and TRBJ1-1, with 7 bases that match TRBD1. Unmatched junction bases numbered 10, after V lost 4 bases and J lost 5 bases. The CDR3 length is 15 residues. Germline V lookup: CDR1 PRHDT, CDR2 FYEKMQ (reference sequence). The CDR3 nucleotides read TGTGCCAGCAGCTCATCAGGGGGGTGGGGGACTGAAGCTTTCTTT. Protein sequence: CASSSSGGWGTEAFF.

The chain links TRBV10-2 to TRBJ1-6; possibly TRBD1 for D (5 bases). This CDR3 spans 15 amino acids. Trimming stripped 6 bases from V and 7 bases from J, with 16 bases between. Germline V CDR1 and CDR2: WSHSY, SAAADI. The CDR3 DNA follows: TGCGCCAGCAGCGACGACAGTATCTGGAATTCACCCCTCCACTTT. Translating gives CASSDDSIWNSPLHF.

This clone was recorded once. The J gene is TRBJ2-3, the V gene TRBV7-9; no firm D call. The CDR3 consists of 15 residues. Trimming took off 5 bases at V and 1 base at J, with 13 bases between the two ends. From germline, CDR1 is SEHNR and CDR2 FQNEAQ (reference sequence). The CDR3 coding sequence is TGTGCCAGCAGCCCAAGGAATTTTGGCACAGATACGCAGTATTTT. Encoded protein: CASSPRNFGTDTQYF.

The chain recombines TRBV2 with TRBJ1-4, with D possibly matching TRBD1 (5 bases). The V end lost 7 bases, the J end lost 8 bases, and 20 bases lay between the germline ends. Germline V gives CDR1 SNHLY, CDR2 FYNNEI. The CDR3 sequence is 15 residues long. This chain's CDR3 is CASNRRGGHNEKLFF. As DNA, the CDR3 is TGTGCCAGCAATCGGAGGGGTGGGCACAACGAAAAACTGTTTTTT.

V is TRBV27 and J is TRBJ2-7, with TRBD2 matching over 7 bases. The CDR3 contains 15 residues. Trimming cost V 4 bases and J 0 bases; bases outside gene matches: 6. The V gene's germline CDR1 is MNHEY and CDR2 SMNVEV (reference sequence). DNA of the CDR3: TGTGCCAGCAGTTCAATGCGGGAGAGCTCCTACGAGCAGTACTTC. This encodes CASSSMRESSYEQYF.

The chain joins TRBV13 to TRBJ1-2; D might be TRBD1 (6 bases). Per germline, CDR1 PRHDT and CDR2 FYEKMQ (reference sequence). The V end lost 2 bases, the J end lost 6 bases, and 13 bases lay between the germline ends. The CDR3 runs 14 residues. CDR3 in DNA: TGTGCCAGCAGCTTAATGGACGGGGGGCATGGCTACACCTTC. This gives the protein CASSLMDGGHGYTF.

The chain recombines TRBV30 with TRBJ1-1, with a possible D match to TRBD1 (5 bases). The CDR3 has 11 residues. CDR1 is GTSNPN, CDR2 SVGIG, per germline (reference sequence). The V and J ends lost 3 bases and 11 bases respectively, with 13 bases between them. CDR3 DNA sequence: TGTGCCTGGAGGCAAGGGACTAGGGCTTTCTTT. Amino acid sequence: CAWRQGTRAFF.

The rearrangement uses TRBV6-4 and TRBJ1-4; D is unclear. This CDR3 contains 11 residues. Between the trimmed V and J ends, which lost 7 bases and 3 bases, there was a span of 3 bases. Germline CDR1 is MRHNA and CDR2 is SNTAGT. CDR3 region: CASTANEKLFF. CDR3 DNA sequence: TGTGCCAGCACAGCTAATGAAAAACTGTTTTTT.

The table lists this clone with a count of one. The V and J genes are TRBV29-1 and TRBJ2-2; no clear D. CDR1 is SQVTM, CDR2 ANQGSEA, per germline. The CDR3 totals 12 residues. V was pared by 6 bases and J by 3 bases, with 8 bases between. The CDR3 coding sequence is TGCAGCGTGGAAAGACACACCGGGGAGCTGTTTTTT. Protein: CSVERHTGELFF.

The chain carries TRBV11-2 and TRBJ1-4; D remains unclear. The CDR3 is 18 amino acids. The V and J ends lost 1 base and 4 bases respectively, with 19 bases between them. The germline V gene has CDR1 SGHAT and CDR2 FQNNGV. In nucleotides, the CDR3 is TGTGCCAGCAGCTTAGGGCTGACGAGTCTCCTGGGTAATGAAAAACTGTTTTTT. Residues: CASSLGLTSLLGNEKLFF.

The rearrangement uses TRBV4-1 and TRBJ2-7; 11 bases are shared with TRBD1. Germline V gives CDR1 MGHRA, CDR2 YSYEKL. The J segment lost 7 bases and the V segment lost 5 bases, leaving 4 bases of the junction unmatched. CDR3 length: 13 residues. CDR3 DNA: TGCGCCAGCAGCAGGACAGGGGGCGGGGAGCAGTACTTC. The encoded protein is CASSRTGGGEQYF.

The gene calls are TRBV27 and TRBJ1-1; D perhaps matches TRBD1 (6 bases). CDR3 size: 18 residues. The V end lost 2 bases, the J end lost 1 base, and 20 bases lay between the germline ends. Germline-derived CDR1 and CDR2 are MNHEY and SMNVEV (reference sequence). The CDR3 coding sequence is TGTGCCAGCAGTTTAATCGGGAATAGGGGGGGAAGGAACACTGAAGCTTTCTTT. It is translated as CASSLIGNRGGRNTEAFF.

The chain couples TRBV4-1 to TRBJ2-3; D is unresolved. The germline V gene has CDR1 MGHRA and CDR2 YSYEKL. Trimming removed 6 bases from V and 2 bases from J, with 9 bases in between. The CDR3 loop spans 13 amino acids. The CDR3 here is CASRLGPTDTQYF. The DNA of the CDR3 is TGCGCCAGCAGATTAGGACCCACAGATACGCAGTATTTT.

This chain uses TRBV9 with TRBJ2-3, with 7 bases identical to TRBD2. The CDR3 extends over 15 amino acids. V lost 3 bases to trimming and J lost 2 bases; unmatched junction nucleotides: 6. CDR1 is SGDLS, CDR2 YYNGEE, per germline. The CDR3: CASSASGADTDTQYF. The CDR3, as DNA: TGTGCCAGCAGCGCTAGCGGAGCTGACACAGATACGCAGTATTTT.

The rearrangement uses TRBV5-8 and TRBJ1-5, with no clear D. This CDR3 region has 11 residues. The V end was cut by 1 base, the J end by 6 bases, with 2 bases between. Germline V lookup: CDR1 SGHTS, CDR2 YDEGEE. The CDR3 nucleotides read TGTGCCAGCAGCTTGAGTCAGCCCCAGCATTTT. This codes for CASSLSQPQHF.

The chain links TRBV2 to TRBJ1-1; D is perhaps TRBD1 (5 bases). This CDR3 is built from 15 residues. With 4 bases removed from V and 4 bases from J, the gap between germline ends came to 16 bases. The germline V gene encodes CDR1 SNHLY and CDR2 FYNNEI. The CDR3, as DNA: TGTGCCAGCAGTGCATTTGGGGGTTTGAGCACTGAAGCTTTCTTT. Its protein is CASSAFGGLSTEAFF.

The V gene is TRBV30, the J gene TRBJ2-5, with 13 bases identical to TRBD2. The V gene's germline CDR1 is GTSNPN and CDR2 SVGIG (reference sequence). With 3 bases clipped from V and 7 bases from J, the junction kept 5 bases outside the gene matches. CDR3 length: 14 residues. This CDR3 reads CAWSPWTSGGTQYF. Here the CDR3 DNA reads TGTGCCTGGAGCCCTTGGACTAGCGGGGGGACCCAGTACTTC.